A single sample gave rise to the 15 T cell receptor beta chains below, sequenced in a study of early T cells in non-severe SARS-CoV-2 infection. TCRdb processed the 5' RACE reads anew with MiXCR; each CDR3 protein has one entry. The table has under 25,000 distinct CDR3 sequences, 5% seen once. Sequencing was performed on whole blood. These receptor sequences come from an adult who was a healthcare worker with PCR-confirmed SARS-CoV-2 infection or an uninfected control (not recorded which).

This clonotype occurred many times. The CDR3 reads CASSAHGGYYEQYF. The DNA for the CDR3 is TGTGCCAGCAGCGCCCACGGCGGATACTACGAGCAGTACTTC. The gene calls are TRBV11-2 and TRBJ2-7; D unclear. The CDR3 consists of 14 residues. The V end was cut by 5 bases, the J end by 3 bases, with 14 bases between. Germline V gives CDR1 SGHAT, CDR2 FQNNGV.

This clonotype was counted many times. The chain is built from TRBV12-3 or TRBV12-4 and TRBJ1-1; unclear D gene. V was pared by 0 bases and J by 1 base, with 9 bases between. The CDR3 has 15 amino acids. The CDR3 region is CASSLATPGNTEAFF. The CDR3 region has the DNA TGTGCCAGCAGTTTAGCGACTCCAGGGAACACTGAAGCTTTCTTT.

This clonotype was seen repeatedly, ten times or more. CDR3 protein: CASSVGTGNNSPLHF. The CDR3 coding sequence is TGTGCCAGCAGCGTAGGAACCGGGAACAATTCACCCCTCCACTTT. This sequence joins TRBV9 and TRBJ1-6, with D uncertain. This CDR3 region has 15 residues. The germline gives CDR1 SGDLS, CDR2 YYNGEE. Trimming shortened V by 0 bases and J by 7 bases, and 11 bases separated the two germline ends.

This clonotype was observed at least ten times. This chain joins TRBV4-3 and TRBJ1-2; perhaps TRBD1 as D (6 bases). This CDR3 is 16 amino acids long. Germline V CDR1 and CDR2: LGHNA, YSLEER. V was clipped by 0 bases and J by 5 bases, with 16 bases between them. The CDR3 region has the DNA TGCGCCAGCAGCCAAGATCCCAGGGGCGGCATTTATGGCTACACCTTC. Encoded protein: CASSQDPRGGIYGYTF.

Ten or more counts support this clonotype. V gene TRBV7-9 combines with J gene TRBJ1-1; 7 nucleotides match TRBD1. The CDR3 has 14 amino acids. J gave up 5 bases and V 5 bases, and 8 bases lay outside the gene matches. Germline V gene sequence: CDR1 SEHNR, CDR2 FQNEAQ (reference sequence). The CDR3 spells CASSPGAGGTEAFF. CDR3 coding DNA: TGTGCCAGCAGCCCCGGGGCAGGGGGGACTGAAGCTTTCTTT.

This clonotype was detected only a few times. J is TRBJ2-1 and V is TRBV18; D assignment may be TRBD1 or TRBD2 (7 bases each). This CDR3 spans 15 amino acids. Trimming left V 6 bases short and J 9 bases short, with 21 bases between. Per germline, CDR1 KGHSH and CDR2 LQKENI. CDR3 amino acids: CASSWGGAPGGEQFF. The CDR3 DNA sequence: TGTGCCAGCTCCTGGGGGGGAGCCCCAGGGGGTGAGCAGTTCTTC.

This clonotype has a count of ten or more. The chain links TRBV7-2 to TRBJ2-5; D gene uncertain. Germline V CDR1 and CDR2: SGHTA, FQGNSA. CDR3 length: 14 amino acids. With 6 bases removed from V and 0 bases from J, the gap between germline ends came to 11 bases. CDR3 coding DNA: TGTGCCAGCAGGGTGGGCCCAAACCAAGAGACCCAGTACTTC. It is translated as CASRVGPNQETQYF.

The rearrangement uses TRBV6-2 or TRBV6-3 and TRBJ2-3; the D is unclear. V lost 7 bases, J lost 8 bases, and 10 bases lay in between. The CDR3 has 11 residues. The V gene's germline CDR1 is MNHEY and CDR2 SVGEGT. This CDR3 reads CASKDLGTQYF. The CDR3 DNA sequence: TGTGCCAGCAAAGACTTGGGTACGCAGTATTTT.

At least ten counts were recorded for this clonotype. The rearrangement uses TRBV7-9 and TRBJ1-3; D is uncertain. This CDR3 region has 13 residues. Per the germline V gene, CDR1 is SEHNR and CDR2 is FQNEAQ (reference sequence). Deletions cut 5 bases from V and 7 bases from J, with 12 bases between. Here the CDR3 reads CASSTRPANTIYF. The DNA of the CDR3 is TGTGCCAGCAGCACCCGACCTGCGAACACCATATATTTT.

This clonotype was seen a handful of times. The V call is TRBV28, the J call TRBJ1-3; D gene unclear. Germline CDR1 is MDHEN and CDR2 is SYDVKM. V was trimmed by 8 bases and J by 0 bases, leaving 11 bases between them. This CDR3 spans 14 amino acids. In nucleotides, the CDR3 is TGTGCCAGCCGTTCGAGGAGCTCTGGAAACACCATATATTTT. Translating gives CASRSRSSGNTIYF.

V usage is TRBV19 and J usage is TRBJ1-5; D uncertain. Trimming shortened V by 6 bases and J by 0 bases, and 6 bases separated the two germline ends. Germline lookup yields CDR1 LNHDA and CDR2 SQIVND (reference sequence). The CDR3 has 13 amino acids. Here the CDR3 reads CASRGNSNQPQHF. CDR3 DNA: TGTGCCAGTAGAGGAAATAGCAATCAGCCCCAGCATTTT.

This clonotype was counted a few times. V is TRBV3-1 and J is TRBJ2-7, with 8 positions matching TRBD1. This CDR3 has 15 residues. Trimming removed 4 bases from V and 2 bases from J; junction bases left unmatched: 7. The V gene's germline CDR1 is LGHDT and CDR2 YNNKEL (reference sequence). The CDR3: CASSPRDRSTYEQYF. The DNA of the CDR3 is TGTGCCAGCAGCCCTAGGGACAGGTCGACCTACGAGCAGTACTTC.

By share, this clonotype counts as medium-sized (0.01 to 0.1%). This chain uses TRBV28 with TRBJ1-2; D gene unclear. Germline-derived CDR1 and CDR2 are MDHEN and SYDVKM. CDR3 length: 15 residues. Trimming removed 6 bases at V and 4 bases at J, with 18 bases between. CDR3 bases: TGTGCCAGCAGCCCCCGGGGAGGGCTCGGCTATGGCTACACCTTC. The encoded protein is CASSPRGGLGYGYTF.

This clonotype was detected ten times or more. V gene TRBV6-5 combines with J gene TRBJ2-2, with 9 bases lining up with TRBD2. The CDR3 length is 18 residues. J lost 0 bases, V lost 4 bases, and 9 bases had no gene match. The germline V gene encodes CDR1 MNHEY and CDR2 SVGAGI. The CDR3 here is CASSLSGTSITNTGELFF. DNA for the CDR3: TGTGCCAGCAGTTTATCCGGGACTAGCATAACGAACACCGGGGAGCTGTTTTTT.

This clonotype was seen repeatedly, ten times or more. This chain joins TRBV7-2 and TRBJ2-1; 15 nucleotides match TRBD2. The ends lost 1 base at V and 5 bases at J; junction bases unmatched: 0. This CDR3 spans 16 amino acids. In germline, CDR1 is SGHTA, CDR2 FQGNSA. The CDR3 DNA reads TGTGCCAGCAGCTTAGGGACTAGCGGGGGGGACAATGAGCAGTTCTTC. Encoded protein: CASSLGTSGGDNEQFF.